This section outlines one T cell receptor (beta chain) sequence together with its context. The data were taken from a study of blood T cell repertoires in COVID-19. Some clones are missing from TCRdb's copy, which holds only in-frame ones; the method was immunoSEQ multiplex PCR. The data contain 270,000 or so clones, over 70% of them singletons. Germline V gene sequence: CDR1 MNHEY, CDR2 SVGAGI. V gave up 6 bases and J gave up 8 bases, with 14 bases separating them. The CDR3 loop spans 13 amino acids. This TCR came from a human donor in a cohort sampled during active COVID-19. The chain employs TRBV6-5 and TRBJ2-4, with D possibly matching TRBD2 (5 bases). Sequenced sample: peripheral blood. The CDR3 loop is CASSLVSGDIQYF. Written as DNA, the CDR3 is TGTGCCAGCAGCCTCGTATCCGGGGACATTCAGTACTTC.